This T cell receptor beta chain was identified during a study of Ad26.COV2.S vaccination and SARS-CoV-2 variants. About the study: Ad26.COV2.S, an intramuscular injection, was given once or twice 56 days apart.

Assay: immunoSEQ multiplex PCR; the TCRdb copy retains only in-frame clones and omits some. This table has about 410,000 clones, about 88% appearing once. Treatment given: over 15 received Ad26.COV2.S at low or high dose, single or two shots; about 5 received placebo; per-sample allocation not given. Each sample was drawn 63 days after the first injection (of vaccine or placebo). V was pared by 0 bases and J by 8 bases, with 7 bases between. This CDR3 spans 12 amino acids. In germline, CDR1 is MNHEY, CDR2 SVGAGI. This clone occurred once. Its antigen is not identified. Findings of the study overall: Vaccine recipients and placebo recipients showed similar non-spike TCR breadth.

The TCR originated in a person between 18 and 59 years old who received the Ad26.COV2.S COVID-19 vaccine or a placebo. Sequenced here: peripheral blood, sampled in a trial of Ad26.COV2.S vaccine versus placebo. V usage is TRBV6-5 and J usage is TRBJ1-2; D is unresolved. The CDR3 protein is CASSYSEGGYTF. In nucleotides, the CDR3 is TGTGCCAGCAGTTACTCAGAGGGCGGCTACACCTTC.